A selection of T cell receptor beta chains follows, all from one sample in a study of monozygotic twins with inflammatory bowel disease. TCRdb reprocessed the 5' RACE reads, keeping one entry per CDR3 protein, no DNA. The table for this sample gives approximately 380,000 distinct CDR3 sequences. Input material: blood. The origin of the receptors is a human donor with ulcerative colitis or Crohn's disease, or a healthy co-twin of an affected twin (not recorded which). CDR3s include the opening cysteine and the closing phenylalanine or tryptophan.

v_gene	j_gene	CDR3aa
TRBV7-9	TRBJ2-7	CASSSKTLYEQYF
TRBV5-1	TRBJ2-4	CASSLGGQGATNIQYF
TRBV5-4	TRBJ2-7	CASRSDRFSYEQYF
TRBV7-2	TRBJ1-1	CASSPKRGDEAFF
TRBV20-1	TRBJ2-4	CSATIRDRLAKNIQYF
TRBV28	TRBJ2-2	CASSLFSNTGELFF
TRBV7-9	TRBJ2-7	CASSLMAGEEGEQYF
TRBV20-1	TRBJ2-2	CSASKAPTGTTGELFF
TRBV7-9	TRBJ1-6	CASSLKSGPLHF
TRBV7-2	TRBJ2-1	CASRTAGGSPYNEQFF
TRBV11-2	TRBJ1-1	CASSYRVIPYEAFF
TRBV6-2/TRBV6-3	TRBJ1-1	CASSFGGKLFGTAEAFF
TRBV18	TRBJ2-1	CASSPEGPSSYNEQFF
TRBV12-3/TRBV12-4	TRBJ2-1	CASTLRGHYNEQFF
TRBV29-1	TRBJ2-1	CSVGPIQGGDQFF
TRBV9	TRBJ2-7	CASSVGAELLLYEQYF
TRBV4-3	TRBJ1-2	CASSQDGGTGVLYGYTF
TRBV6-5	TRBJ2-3	CASSFAGRTYSQYF
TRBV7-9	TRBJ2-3	CASRQGVTDTQYF
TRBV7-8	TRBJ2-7	CASSTSGSGVYEQYF
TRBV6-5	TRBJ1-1	CASSYSIRETLNTEAFF
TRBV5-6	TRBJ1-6	CASSLRDRGTSPLHF
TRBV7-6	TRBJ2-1	CASSPTGSSYNEHFF
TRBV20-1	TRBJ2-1	CSARAAGPYNEQFF
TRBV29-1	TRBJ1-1	CSGSQGTNTEAFF
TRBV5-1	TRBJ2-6	CASSLAGSSGANVLTF
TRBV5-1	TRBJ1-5	CASSLLGGGQPQHF
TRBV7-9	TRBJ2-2	CASSLAGAYTGELFF
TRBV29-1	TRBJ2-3	CSVRLATYTDTQYF
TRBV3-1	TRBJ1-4	CASSGSRQKGFRF
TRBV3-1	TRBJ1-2	CASSQDGRGTTRPYGYTF
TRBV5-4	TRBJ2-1	CASSFPNRGLTRSYNEQFF
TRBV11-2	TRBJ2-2	CASSQRGTSGGWTGELFF
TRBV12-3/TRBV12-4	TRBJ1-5	CASRATPYSNHPQHF
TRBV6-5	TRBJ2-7	CASSSPTGGREKKYF
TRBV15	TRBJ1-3	CATSTGTGPSSGNTIYF
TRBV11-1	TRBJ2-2	CASSLGWMTALNTGELFF
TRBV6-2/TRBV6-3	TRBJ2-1	CASTPSTVGLAGQTYNEQFF
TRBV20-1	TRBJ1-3	CSVTGGNTIYF
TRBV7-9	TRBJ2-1	CASSILPGQPSSYNEQFF
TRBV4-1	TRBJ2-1	CASSPGTSFPTEQFF
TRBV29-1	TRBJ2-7	CSVSPDSYEQYF
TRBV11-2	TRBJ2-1	CASSLVGGGSTLYNEQFF
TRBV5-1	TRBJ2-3	CASTPGSTDTQYF
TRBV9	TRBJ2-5	CASSVEGVQRETQYF
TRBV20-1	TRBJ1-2	CSAPDRVGGYTF
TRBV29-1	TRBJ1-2	CSVLAPRGRLQDYGYTF
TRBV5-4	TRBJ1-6	CASSAGLGNSPLHF
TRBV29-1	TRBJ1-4	CSVFLRGHSEKLFF
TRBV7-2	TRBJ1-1	CASSLARGRTEAFF
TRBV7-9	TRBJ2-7	CASSRGGENLPPYEQYF
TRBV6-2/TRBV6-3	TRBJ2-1	CASRNRVTNEQFF
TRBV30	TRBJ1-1	CAGGRVRTEAFF
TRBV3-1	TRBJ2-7	CASSRPTSGASYEQYF
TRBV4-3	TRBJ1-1	CASSQDLGGRSGMNTEAFF
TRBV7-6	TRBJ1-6	CASSPSTEGIPLHF
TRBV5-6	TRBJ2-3	CASSTTGTGVDTQYF
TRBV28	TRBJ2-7	CASSLYGTAYEQYF